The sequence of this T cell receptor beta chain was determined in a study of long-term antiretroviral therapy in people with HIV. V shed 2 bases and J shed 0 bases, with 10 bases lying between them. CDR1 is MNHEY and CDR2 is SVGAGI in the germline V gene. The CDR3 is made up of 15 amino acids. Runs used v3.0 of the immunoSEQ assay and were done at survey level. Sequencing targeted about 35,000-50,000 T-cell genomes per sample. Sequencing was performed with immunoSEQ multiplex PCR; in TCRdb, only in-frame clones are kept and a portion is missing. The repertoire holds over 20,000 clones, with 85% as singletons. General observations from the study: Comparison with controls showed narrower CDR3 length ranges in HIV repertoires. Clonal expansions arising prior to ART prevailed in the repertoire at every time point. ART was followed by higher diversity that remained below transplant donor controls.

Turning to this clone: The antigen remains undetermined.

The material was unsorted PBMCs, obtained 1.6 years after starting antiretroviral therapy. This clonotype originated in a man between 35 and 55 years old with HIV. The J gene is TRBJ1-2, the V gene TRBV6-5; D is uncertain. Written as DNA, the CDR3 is TGTGCCAGCAGTTACGGGGAGTTAGCTAACTATGGCTACACCTTC. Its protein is CASSYGELANYGYTF.